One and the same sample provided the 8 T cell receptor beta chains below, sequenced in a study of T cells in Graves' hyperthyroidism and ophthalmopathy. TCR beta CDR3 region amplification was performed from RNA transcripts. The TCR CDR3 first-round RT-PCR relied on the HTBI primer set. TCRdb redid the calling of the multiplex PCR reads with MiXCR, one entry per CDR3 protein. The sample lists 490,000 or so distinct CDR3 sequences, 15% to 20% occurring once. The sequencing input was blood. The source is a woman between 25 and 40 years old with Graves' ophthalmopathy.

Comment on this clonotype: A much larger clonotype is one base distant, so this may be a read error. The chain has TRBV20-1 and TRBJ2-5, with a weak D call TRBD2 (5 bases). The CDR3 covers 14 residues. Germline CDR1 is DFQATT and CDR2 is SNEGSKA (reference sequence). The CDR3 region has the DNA TGCAGTGCCGGCGGATCTAGCCTCCAAGAGGCCCAGTACTTC. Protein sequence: CSAGGSSLQEAQYF.

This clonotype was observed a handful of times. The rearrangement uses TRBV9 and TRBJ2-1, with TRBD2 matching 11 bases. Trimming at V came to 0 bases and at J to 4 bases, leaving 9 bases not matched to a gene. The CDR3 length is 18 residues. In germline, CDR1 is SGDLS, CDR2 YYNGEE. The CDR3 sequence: CASSVGTSGRWLYNEQFF. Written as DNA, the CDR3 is TGTGCCAGCAGCGTAGGTACTAGCGGGAGATGGCTGTACAATGAGCAGTTCTTC.

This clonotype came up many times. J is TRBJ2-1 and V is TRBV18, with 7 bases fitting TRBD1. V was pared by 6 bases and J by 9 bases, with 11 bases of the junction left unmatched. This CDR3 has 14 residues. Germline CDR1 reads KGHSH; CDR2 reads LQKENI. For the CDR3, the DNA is TGTGCCAGCTCGCCAGTACAGGGGATTGGTGAGCAGTTCTTC. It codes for CASSPVQGIGEQFF.

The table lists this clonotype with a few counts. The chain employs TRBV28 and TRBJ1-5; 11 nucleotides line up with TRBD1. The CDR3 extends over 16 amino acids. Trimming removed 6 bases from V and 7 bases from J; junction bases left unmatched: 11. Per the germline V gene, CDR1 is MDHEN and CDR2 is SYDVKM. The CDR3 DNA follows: TGTGCCAGCAGCCCCGGGACAGGGGGGGAGGGACAGCCCCAGCATTTT. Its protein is CASSPGTGGEGQPQHF.

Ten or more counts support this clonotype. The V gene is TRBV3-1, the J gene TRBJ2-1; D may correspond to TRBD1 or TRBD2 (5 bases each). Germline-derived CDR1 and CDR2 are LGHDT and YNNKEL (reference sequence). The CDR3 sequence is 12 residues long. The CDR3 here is CASMGVLNEQFF. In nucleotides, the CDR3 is TGTGCTTCGATGGGGGTCCTCAATGAGCAGTTCTTC.

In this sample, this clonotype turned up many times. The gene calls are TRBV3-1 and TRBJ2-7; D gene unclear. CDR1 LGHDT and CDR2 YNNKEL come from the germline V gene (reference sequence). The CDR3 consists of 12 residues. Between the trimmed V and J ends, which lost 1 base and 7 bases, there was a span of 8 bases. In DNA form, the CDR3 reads TGTGCCAGCAGCCAAGTGGTTGGGGAGCAGTACTTC. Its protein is CASSQVVGEQYF.

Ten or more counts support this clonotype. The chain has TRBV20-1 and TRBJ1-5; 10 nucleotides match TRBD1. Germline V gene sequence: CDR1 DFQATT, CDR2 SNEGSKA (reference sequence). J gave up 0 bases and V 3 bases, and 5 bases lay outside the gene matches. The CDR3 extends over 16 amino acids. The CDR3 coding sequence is TGCAGTGCTAGCGGACAGGGGGGACCTAGCAATCAGCCCCAGCATTTT. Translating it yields CSASGQGGPSNQPQHF.

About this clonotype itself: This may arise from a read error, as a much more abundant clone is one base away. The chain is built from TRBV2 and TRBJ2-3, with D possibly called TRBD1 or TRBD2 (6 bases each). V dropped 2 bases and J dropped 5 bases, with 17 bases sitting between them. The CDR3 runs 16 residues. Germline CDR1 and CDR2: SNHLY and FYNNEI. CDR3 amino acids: CASSETLGGSIDTQYF. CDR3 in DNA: TGTGCCAGCAGTGAAACCCTAGGGGGGTCCATAGATACGCAGTATTTT.